This is a list of T cell receptor beta chains from one sample in a study of cytomegalovirus exposure and HLA in healthy donors. The data were produced by immunoSEQ multiplex PCR, yet TCRdb's version contains in-frame clones alone and is incomplete. The sample shows 170,000 or so clones, around 80% of them seen only once. The sequencing sample was made of PBMCs. These receptors were taken from a woman in her fifties or sixties in good health and CMV-seropositive. Both conserved end residues are part of each CDR3. D genes are given only for firm matches. Not all rows give a size; the values are once, few, many and, for expanded clones, a class.

j_call d_call v_call clone_size cdr3_nt cdr3_aa
TRBJ2-7 TRBD1 TRBV6-5 - TGTGCCAGCAGTCCAGATAATGGACAGGTCTACGAGCAGTACTTC CASSPDNGQVYEQYF
TRBJ2-1 - TRBV29-1 - TGCAGCGTTCGGTCGGATGAGCAGTTCTTC CSVRSDEQFF
TRBJ1-2 - TRBV15 - TGTGCCACCAGCAGACAGGGCCAGGAGTATGGCTACACCTTC CATSRQGQEYGYTF
TRBJ2-3 - TRBV6-6 - TGTGCCAGCGGGGGGGCATCGCCAGATACGCAGTATTTT CASGGASPDTQYF
TRBJ2-5 TRBD2 TRBV7-2 - TGTGCCAGCAGCGCCGGGACTAGCGGGGGGAATTGGTACCAAGAGACCCAGTACTTC CASSAGTSGGNWYQETQYF
TRBJ2-7 - TRBV2 - TGTGCCAGCAAGAGGCGGTTAGTGGACGAGCAGTACTTC CASKRRLVDEQYF
TRBJ1-1 TRBD1 TRBV16 - TGTGCCAGCAGCCAATCGGGACAGGGCCGGGCTTTCTTT CASSQSGQGRAFF
TRBJ2-5 TRBD1 TRBV7-2 - TGTGCCAGCAGCACGGGACAGGCCGTCCGGACCCAGTACTTC CASSTGQAVRTQYF
TRBJ2-2 TRBD2 TRBV7-2 - TGTGCCAGCAGCTGGTTTACTAGCGGGAGGGACACCGGGGAGCTGTTTTTT CASSWFTSGRDTGELFF
TRBJ2-5 - TRBV11-1 once TGTGCCAGCAGCCGGTTGACATCGGAGACCCAGTACTTC CASSRLTSETQYF
TRBJ2-4 TRBD2 TRBV6-6 - TGTGCCAGCCGTGGGGGGCTAGCGGGAACCAAAAACATTCAGTACTTC CASRGGLAGTKNIQYF
TRBJ2-5 - TRBV5-4 - TGTGCCAGCAGCTCCCGGACGGGAGAAGAGACCCAGTACTTC CASSSRTGEETQYF
TRBJ1-5 - TRBV19 once TGTGCCAGTAGTACAGGGGCGTATAGCAATCAGCCCCAGCATTTT CASSTGAYSNQPQHF
TRBJ2-7 TRBD1 TRBV2 - TGTGCCAGCAGTCCTACGACAGGGGGCTACGAGCAGTACTTC CASSPTTGGYEQYF
TRBJ2-7 - TRBV11-2 - TGTGCCAGCAGCTTTAGGGGGAGCTCCTACGAGCAGTACTTC CASSFRGSSYEQYF
TRBJ1-3 TRBD1 TRBV18 - TGTGCCAGCTCACCTCAGGGGGCGAATGGGAACACCATATATTTT CASSPQGANGNTIYF
TRBJ2-4 - TRBV9 - TGTGCCAGCAGCGATAGTGCAATAGCCAAAAACATTCAGTACTTC CASSDSAIAKNIQYF
TRBJ2-1 - TRBV28 - TGTGCCAGCAGTTTATTCCGGGTTCGTAACAATGAGCAGTTCTTC CASSLFRVRNNEQFF
TRBJ1-5 - TRBV7-3 once TGTGCCAGCAGCCACGATGGCGTCAGGGTAGGTAATCAGCCCCAGCATTTT CASSHDGVRVGNQPQHF
TRBJ1-2 - TRBV4-2 - TGTGCCAGCAGCCAAGAGATATGGGAGAGAAGTGGCTACACCTTC CASSQEIWERSGYTF
TRBJ1-2 TRBD1 TRBV28 few TGTGCCAGCAGTTTTCGGGACAGGTGGATGGGCTACACCTTC CASSFRDRWMGYTF
TRBJ2-7 - TRBV2 - TGTGCCAGCAGACCGGGAAGGCTCTACGAGCAGTACTTC CASRPGRLYEQYF
TRBJ2-3 TRBD1 TRBV15 once TGTGCCACCAGCAGAGCAGGGACAGATTTAGATACGCAGTATTTT CATSRAGTDLDTQYF
TRBJ2-1 TRBD1 TRBV7-3 - TGTGCCAGCAGTAGAAAGGGGGCTAATGAGCAGTTCTTC CASSRKGANEQFF
TRBJ2-1 - TRBV7-9 - TGTGCCAGCAGAATCAGCGGTCCCTACAATGAGCAGTTCTTC CASRISGPYNEQFF
TRBJ2-3 TRBD1 TRBV5-1 - TGCGCCAGCAGCTTGGAAGGGGGCCCTAGCACAGATACGCAGTATTTT CASSLEGGPSTDTQYF
TRBJ2-6 TRBD1 TRBV7-2 few TGTGCCAGCAGCTTACAGGGGGCTGGATCCGGGGCCAACGTCCTGACTTTC CASSLQGAGSGANVLTF
TRBJ2-7 TRBD1 TRBV18 - TGTGCCAGCTCCCCGGGACAGGGTATCTACGAGCAGTACTTC CASSPGQGIYEQYF
TRBJ1-2 - TRBV7-8 - TGTGCCAGCAGCTTAACGACAGAGGTCTATGGCTACACCTTC CASSLTTEVYGYTF
TRBJ1-1 - TRBV5-1 - TGCGCCAGCAGCTTGGACGGGGTGATGGGGAACACTGAAGCTTTCTTT CASSLDGVMGNTEAFF
TRBJ1-6 - TRBV9 - TGTGCCAGCAGCGCGGGTGACTCCTATAATTCACCCCTCCACTTT CASSAGDSYNSPLHF
TRBJ1-4 - TRBV7-2 - TGTGCCAGCAGCCCCTATAATGAAAAACTGTTTTTT CASSPYNEKLFF
TRBJ2-1 - TRBV4-3 - TGCGCCAGCAGTCAGGCGGGGGCCGGTAGGAACAATGAGCAGTTCTTC CASSQAGAGRNNEQFF
TRBJ1-2 - TRBV4-2 - TGTGCCAGCAGCCAAACAGGAGCAGGGGCCCATAACTATGGCTACACCTTC CASSQTGAGAHNYGYTF
TRBJ2-5 TRBD2 TRBV5-1 - TGCGCCAGCAGCCCAGGGACTAGCGGGCAAGAGACCCAGTACTTC CASSPGTSGQETQYF
TRBJ1-5 - TRBV7-9 - TGTGCCAGCAGCTTACATAGCAATCAGCCCCAGCATTTT CASSLHSNQPQHF
TRBJ1-1 - TRBV5-6 - TGTGCCAGCAGCTTGTGGAGACGGCTGATGAACACTGAAGCTTTCTTT CASSLWRRLMNTEAFF
TRBJ2-2 - TRBV28 - TGTGCCAGCAGTTCACTGAAAAACCGGGGCACCGGGGAGCTGTTTTTT CASSSLKNRGTGELFF
TRBJ1-5 - TRBV29-1 - TGCAGCGTTGGGTCAGGGAGGCAGCCCCAGCATTTT CSVGSGRQPQHF
TRBJ2-2 TRBD2 TRBV18 - TGTGCCAGCTCCCCTCTAGCGGGAGGTTCCCTGACCGGGGAGCTGTTTTTT CASSPLAGGSLTGELFF